This entry features one T cell receptor beta chain sequence. The CDR3 sequence is 16 residues long. Trimming removed 0 bases from V and 3 bases from J, with 10 bases in between. The germline V gene encodes CDR1 SGHRS and CDR2 YFSETQ. This entry belongs to a study of blood T cell repertoires in COVID-19. Study-level background: Sites in the United States, Italy and Spain provided acute and convalescent COVID-19 samples. The cDNA or gDNA used as material had been derived from T cells, B-cell-depleted T cells, or PBMCs.

Authors' processing steps: Amplification of reference gene primers was used by the study to estimate nucleated cell counts. Measured with immunoSEQ multiplex PCR; TCRdb has only the in-frame clones, and not every one. For V, J and clone size, that table is used; D and trimming come from the DNA. The sample lists about 190,000 clones, around 90% occurring once. The chain is built from TRBV5-1 and TRBJ1-6; possibly TRBD1 for D (5 bases). Sample: peripheral blood. This sequence originates from a man aged 35 to 55 with active or convalescent COVID-19. In DNA form, the CDR3 reads TGCGCCAGCAGCTTGGCAAGGGGCGACTATAATTCACCCCTCCACTTT. Protein: CASSLARGDYNSPLHF.